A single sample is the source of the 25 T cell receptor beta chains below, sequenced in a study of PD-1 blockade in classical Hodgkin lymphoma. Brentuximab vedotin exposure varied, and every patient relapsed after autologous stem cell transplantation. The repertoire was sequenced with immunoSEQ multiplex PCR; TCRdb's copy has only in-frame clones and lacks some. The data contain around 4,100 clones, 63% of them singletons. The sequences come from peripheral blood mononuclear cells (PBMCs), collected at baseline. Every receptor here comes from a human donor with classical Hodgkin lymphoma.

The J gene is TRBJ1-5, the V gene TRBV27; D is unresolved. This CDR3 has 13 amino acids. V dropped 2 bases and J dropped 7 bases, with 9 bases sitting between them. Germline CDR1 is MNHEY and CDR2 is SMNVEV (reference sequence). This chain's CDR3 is CASSLMISQPQHF. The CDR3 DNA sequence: TGTGCCAGCAGTTTAATGATCAGCCAGCCCCAGCATTTT.

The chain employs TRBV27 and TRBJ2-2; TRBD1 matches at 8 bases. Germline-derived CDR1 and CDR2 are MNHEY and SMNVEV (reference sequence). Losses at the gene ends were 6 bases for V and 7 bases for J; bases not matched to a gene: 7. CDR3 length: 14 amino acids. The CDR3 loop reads CASRSDRVSGELFF. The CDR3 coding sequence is TGTGCCAGCAGGTCGGACAGGGTCAGCGGGGAGCTGTTTTTT.

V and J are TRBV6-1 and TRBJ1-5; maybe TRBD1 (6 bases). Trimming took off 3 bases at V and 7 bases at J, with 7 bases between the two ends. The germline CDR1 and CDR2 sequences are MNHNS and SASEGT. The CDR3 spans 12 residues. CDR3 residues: CASSEGAQPQHF. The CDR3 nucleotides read TGTGCCAGCAGTGAGGGGGCCCAGCCCCAGCATTTT.

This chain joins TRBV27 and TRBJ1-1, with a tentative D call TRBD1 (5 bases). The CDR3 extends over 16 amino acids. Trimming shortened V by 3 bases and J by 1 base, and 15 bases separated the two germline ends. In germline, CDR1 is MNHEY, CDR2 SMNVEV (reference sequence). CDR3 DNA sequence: TGTGCCAGCAGTTTTAACGTGGGGGATGGGAACACTGAAGCTTTCTTT. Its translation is CASSFNVGDGNTEAFF.

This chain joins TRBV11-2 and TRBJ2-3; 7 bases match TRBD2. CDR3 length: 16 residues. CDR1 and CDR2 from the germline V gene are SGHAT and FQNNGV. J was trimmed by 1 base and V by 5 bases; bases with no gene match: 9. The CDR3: CASSQESLAGTDTQYF. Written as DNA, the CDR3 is TGTGCCAGCAGCCAAGAGTCCCTAGCGGGCACAGATACGCAGTATTTT.

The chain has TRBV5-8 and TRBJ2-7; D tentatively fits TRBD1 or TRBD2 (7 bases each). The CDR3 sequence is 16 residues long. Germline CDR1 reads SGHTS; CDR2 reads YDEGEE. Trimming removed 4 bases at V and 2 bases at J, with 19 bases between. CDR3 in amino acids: CASSRSGAGGAYEQYF. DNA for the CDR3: TGTGCCAGCAGCCGTTCGGGGGCAGGGGGGGCCTACGAGCAGTACTTC.

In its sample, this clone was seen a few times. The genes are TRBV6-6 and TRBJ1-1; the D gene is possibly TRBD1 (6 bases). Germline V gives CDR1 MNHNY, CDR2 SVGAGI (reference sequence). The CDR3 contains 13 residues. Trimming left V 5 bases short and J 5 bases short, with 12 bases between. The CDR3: CASSKQGGTEAFF. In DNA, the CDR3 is TGTGCCAGCAGTAAACAGGGTGGTACTGAAGCTTTCTTT.

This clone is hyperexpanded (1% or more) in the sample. CDR3 sequence reads: CASSWTERGEQFF. Written as DNA, the CDR3 is TGCGCCAGCAGTTGGACGGAGAGGGGGGAGCAGTTCTTC. The chain employs TRBV10-1 and TRBJ2-1; D possibly corresponds to TRBD1 (6 bases). Trimming took off 5 bases at V and 10 bases at J, with 15 bases between the two ends. The CDR3 totals 13 residues. From germline, CDR1 is WNHNN and CDR2 SYGVQD (reference sequence).

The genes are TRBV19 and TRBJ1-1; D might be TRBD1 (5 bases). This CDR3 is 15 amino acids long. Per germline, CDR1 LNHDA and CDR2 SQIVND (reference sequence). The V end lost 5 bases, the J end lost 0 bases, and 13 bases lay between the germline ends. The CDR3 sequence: CASSHTGALNTEAFF. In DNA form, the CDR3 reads TGTGCCAGTAGTCATACCGGGGCCCTGAACACTGAAGCTTTCTTT.

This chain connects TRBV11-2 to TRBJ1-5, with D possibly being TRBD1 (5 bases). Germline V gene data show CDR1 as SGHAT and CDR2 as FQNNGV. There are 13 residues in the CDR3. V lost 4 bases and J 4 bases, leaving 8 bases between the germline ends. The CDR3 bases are TGTGCCAGCAGCTGGGGGGGGAATCAGCCCCAGCATTTT. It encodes CASSWGGNQPQHF.

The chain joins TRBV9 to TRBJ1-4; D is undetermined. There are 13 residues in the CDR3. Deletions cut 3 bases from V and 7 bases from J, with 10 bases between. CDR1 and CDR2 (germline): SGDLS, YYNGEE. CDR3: CASSGLGREKLFF. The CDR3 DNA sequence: TGTGCCAGCAGCGGGCTTGGGCGTGAAAAACTGTTTTTT. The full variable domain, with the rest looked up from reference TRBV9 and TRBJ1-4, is DSGVTQTPKHLITATGQRVTLRCSPRSGDLSVYWYQQSLDQGLQFLIQYYNGEERAKGNILERFSAQQFPDLHSELNLSSLELGDSALYFCASSGLGREKLFFGSGTQLSVL.

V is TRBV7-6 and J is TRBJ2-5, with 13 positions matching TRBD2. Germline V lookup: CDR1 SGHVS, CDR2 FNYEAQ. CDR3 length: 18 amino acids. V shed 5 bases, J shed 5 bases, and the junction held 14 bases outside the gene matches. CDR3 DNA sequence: TGTGCCAGCAGCAAAGGACTAGCGGGGGCGACAGCGGGGGAGACCCAGTACTTC. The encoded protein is CASSKGLAGATAGETQYF.

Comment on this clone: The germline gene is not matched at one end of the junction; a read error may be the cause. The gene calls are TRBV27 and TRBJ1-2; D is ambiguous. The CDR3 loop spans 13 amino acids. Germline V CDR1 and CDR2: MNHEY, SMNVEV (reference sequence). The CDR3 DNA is TGTGCCAGCAGGGGCGACCTCGACTATGGCCACACCTTC. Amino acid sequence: CASRGDLDYGHTF.

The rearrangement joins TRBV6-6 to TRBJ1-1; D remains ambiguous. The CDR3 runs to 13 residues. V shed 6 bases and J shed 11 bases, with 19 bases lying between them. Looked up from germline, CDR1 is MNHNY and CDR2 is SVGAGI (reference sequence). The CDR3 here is CASRKGLRGLAFF. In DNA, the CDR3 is TGTGCCAGCAGGAAGGGTTTGCGTGGGTTGGCTTTCTTT.

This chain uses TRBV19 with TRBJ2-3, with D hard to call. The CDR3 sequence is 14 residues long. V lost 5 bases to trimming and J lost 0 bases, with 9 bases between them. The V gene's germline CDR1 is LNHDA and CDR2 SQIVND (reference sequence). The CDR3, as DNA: TGTGCCAGTAGTTTGAGCTCTAGCACAGATACGCAGTATTTT. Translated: CASSLSSSTDTQYF.

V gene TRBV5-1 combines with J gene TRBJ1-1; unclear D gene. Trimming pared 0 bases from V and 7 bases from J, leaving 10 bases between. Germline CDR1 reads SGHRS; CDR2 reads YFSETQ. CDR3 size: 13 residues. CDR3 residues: CASSLAGPDEAFF. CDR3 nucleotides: TGCGCCAGCAGCTTGGCCGGGCCAGATGAAGCTTTCTTT. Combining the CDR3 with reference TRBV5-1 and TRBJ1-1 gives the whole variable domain KAGVTQTPRYLIKTRGQQVTLSCSPISGHRSVSWYQQTPGQGLQFLFEYFSETQRNKGNFPGRFSGRQFSNSRSEMNVSTLELGDSALYLCASSLAGPDEAFFGQGTRLTVV.

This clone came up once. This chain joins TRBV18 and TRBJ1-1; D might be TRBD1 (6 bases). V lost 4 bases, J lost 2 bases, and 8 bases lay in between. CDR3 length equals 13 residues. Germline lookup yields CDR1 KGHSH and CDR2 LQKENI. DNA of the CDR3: TGTGCCAGCTCACGGACAGAAAACACTGAAGCTTTCTTT. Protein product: CASSRTENTEAFF.

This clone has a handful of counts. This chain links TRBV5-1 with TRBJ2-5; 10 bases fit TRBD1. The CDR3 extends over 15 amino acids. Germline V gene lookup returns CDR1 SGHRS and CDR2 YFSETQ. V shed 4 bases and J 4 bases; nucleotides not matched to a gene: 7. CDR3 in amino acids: CASSGGTGAAETQYF. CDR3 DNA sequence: TGCGCCAGCAGCGGTGGGACAGGGGCGGCAGAGACCCAGTACTTC.

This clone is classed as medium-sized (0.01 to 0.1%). The chain's CDR3 is CATQGYGYEQYF. The CDR3 nucleotides read TGCGCCACCCAGGGGTACGGCTACGAGCAGTACTTC. The J gene is TRBJ2-7, the V gene TRBV10-2; possibly TRBD1 for D (6 bases). The V and J ends lost 10 bases and 3 bases respectively, with 13 bases between them. Germline V gene data show CDR1 as WSHSY and CDR2 as SAAADI. This CDR3 has 12 amino acids.

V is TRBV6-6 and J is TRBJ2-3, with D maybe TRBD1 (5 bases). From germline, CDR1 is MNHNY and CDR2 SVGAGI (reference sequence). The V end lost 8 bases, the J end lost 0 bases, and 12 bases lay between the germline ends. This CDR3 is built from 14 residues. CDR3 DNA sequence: TGTGCCAGCGGGGCGGCATCTAGCACAGATACGCAGTATTTT. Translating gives CASGAASSTDTQYF.

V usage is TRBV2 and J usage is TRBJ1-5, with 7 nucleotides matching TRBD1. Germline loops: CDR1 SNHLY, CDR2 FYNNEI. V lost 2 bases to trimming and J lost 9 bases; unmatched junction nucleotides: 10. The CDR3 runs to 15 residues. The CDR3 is CASSETRTGLAPQHF. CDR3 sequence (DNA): TGTGCCAGCAGTGAAACCCGGACAGGTCTCGCGCCCCAGCATTTT.

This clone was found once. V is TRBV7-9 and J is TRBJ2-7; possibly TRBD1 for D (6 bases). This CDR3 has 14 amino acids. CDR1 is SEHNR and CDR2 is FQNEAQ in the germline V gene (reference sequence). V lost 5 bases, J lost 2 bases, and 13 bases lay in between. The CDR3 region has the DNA TGTGCCAGCAGCCTCCCCCGGGACACCTACGAGCAGTACTTC. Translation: CASSLPRDTYEQYF.

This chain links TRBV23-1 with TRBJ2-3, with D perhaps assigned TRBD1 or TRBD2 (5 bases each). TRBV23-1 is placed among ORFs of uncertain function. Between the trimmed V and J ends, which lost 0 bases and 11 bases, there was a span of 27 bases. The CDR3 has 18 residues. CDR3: CASSQSGFRGRGWTVQYF. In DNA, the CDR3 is TGCGCCAGCAGTCAATCGGGTTTCCGGGGTAGGGGTTGGACTGTGCAGTATTTT.

The chain's CDR3 is CATSRDVGGRAYNEQFF. The CDR3 nucleotides read TGTGCCACCAGCAGAGATGTAGGCGGGAGGGCCTACAATGAGCAGTTCTTC. The chain has TRBV15 and TRBJ2-1; 9 positions agree with TRBD2. The junction had 5 bases not matched to a gene; V was cut back by 0 bases and J by 2 bases. The CDR3 is made up of 17 amino acids. Germline assignment: CDR1 LNHNV and CDR2 YYDKDF (reference sequence).

This chain's CDR3 is CASSPVQVYGYTF. CDR3 in DNA: TGTGCCAGCTCACCTGTACAGGTATATGGCTACACCTTC. The chain links TRBV18 to TRBJ1-2, with D possibly matching TRBD1 (5 bases). The length of the CDR3 is 13 residues. The germline V gene encodes CDR1 KGHSH and CDR2 LQKENI. The V end lost 3 bases, the J end lost 5 bases, and 10 bases lay between the germline ends.